Following are 8 T cell receptor beta chains from one sample sequenced in a study of beta chain features in type 1 diabetes (dated by TCRdb to 2016 to 2018). What the authors observed across the whole study: A moderate but significant shortening of TCRB CDR3 length was observed in type 1 diabetes patients in all four CD4+ subsets.

The antigens of these receptors remain unknown. The receptor library was made with the immunoSEQ multiplex PCR assay. The High Capacity cDNA Reverse Transcription Kit was used to reverse transcribe all of the isolated RNA, meaning that expressed TCRB transcripts were what got sequenced. TCRdb's version of the immuneACCESS table is confined to in-frame rearrangements and falls short of the full clone set. An unresolved V gene accounts for under half of the shortfall where checked; the remainder is of unknown origin. This sample is represented by about 650,000 clones; around an eighth of them were singletons. The top ten clonotypes cover approximately 0.11% of the sample. Sequenced: naive CD4+ T cells from blood. The meaning of the sample's cell subset or site label: true naive CD4+ T cells. The source of these receptors is a man aged 25 to 45 with type 1 diabetes.

The J gene is TRBJ2-1, the V gene TRBV27; 11 bases align to TRBD2. Looked up from germline, CDR1 is MNHEY and CDR2 is SMNVEV (reference sequence). Trimming at V came to 3 bases and at J to 7 bases, leaving 11 bases not matched to a gene. The CDR3 has 17 residues. As DNA, the CDR3 is TGTGCCAGCAGTTTCTACGGGCTAGCGGGGGGAAGGAATGAGCAGTTCTTC. Amino acids: CASSFYGLAGGRNEQFF.

This clone was counted a few times. In nucleotides, the CDR3 is TGTGCCATCAGTGAGGAAAGGGGAGGGCCGCCGGGGGAGACCCAGTACTTC. Amino acid sequence: CAISEERGGPPGETQYF. This chain joins TRBV10-3 and TRBJ2-5, with 7 positions matching TRBD2. Germline CDR1 is ENHRY and CDR2 is SYGVKD. V trimming: 2 bases; J trimming: 5 bases; junction bases outside the gene matches: 14. The CDR3 spans 17 residues.

The rearrangement joins TRBV7-2 to TRBJ2-3; D remains ambiguous. Germline V lookup: CDR1 SGHTA, CDR2 FQGNSA. Trimming took off 0 bases at V and 4 bases at J, with 14 bases between the two ends. CDR3 size: 16 residues. This CDR3 is CASSLAELVWADTQYF. As DNA, the CDR3 is TGTGCCAGCAGCTTAGCGGAGCTAGTTTGGGCAGATACGCAGTATTTT.

This clone appeared a few times. The V gene is TRBV11-2, the J gene TRBJ1-1; 8 nucleotides agree with TRBD1. The V gene end was trimmed by 5 bases and the J gene end by 1 base; junction bases not matched to a gene: 3. The germline V gene encodes CDR1 SGHAT and CDR2 FQNNGV. This CDR3 is built from 14 residues. The CDR3 DNA reads TGTGCCAGCAGCACCGGACAGGGGAACACTGAAGCTTTCTTT. It codes for CASSTGQGNTEAFF.

This clone was counted a few times. The chain couples TRBV7-3 to TRBJ2-3, with TRBD2 matching over 8 bases. There are 16 residues in the CDR3. CDR1 is SGHTA, CDR2 FQGTGA, per germline. The trim removed 1 base at V and 2 bases at J, leaving 5 bases unmatched. CDR3 nucleotide sequence: TGTGCCAGCAGCTTAATGAGCGGGGGTAACACAGATACGCAGTATTTT. Translating gives CASSLMSGGNTDTQYF.

This clone was seen a few times. Within the sample, other DNA sequences also encode this same CDR3. This sequence joins TRBV18 and TRBJ1-2; D remains ambiguous. CDR1 and CDR2 from the germline V gene are KGHSH and LQKENI. Trimming took off 6 bases at V and 4 bases at J, with 12 bases between the two ends. The CDR3 has 13 amino acids. This CDR3 is CASSSDGTYGYTF. CDR3 nucleotide sequence: TGTGCCAGCTCGTCGGACGGAACCTATGGCTACACCTTC.

The chain employs TRBV5-6 and TRBJ2-7; 12 nucleotides align to TRBD1. The CDR3 contains 14 residues. The germline CDR1 and CDR2 sequences are SGHDT and YYEEEE. V gave up 4 bases and J gave up 7 bases; unmatched junction bases: 6. For the CDR3, the DNA is TGTGCCAGCAGCCCGGGACAGGGGGCGCGAGAGCAGTACTTC. Its protein is CASSPGQGAREQYF. Full variable domain (outside the CDR3, taken from reference TRBV5-6 and TRBJ2-7): DAGVTQSPTHLIKTRGQQVTLRCSPKSGHDTVSWYQQALGQGPQFIFQYYEEEERQRGNFPDRFSGHQFPNYSSELNVNALLLGDSALYLCASSPGQGAREQYFGPGTRLTVT.

The V call is TRBV28, the J call TRBJ2-1, with TRBD2 as a possible D gene (5 bases). Trimming removed 11 bases from V and 5 bases from J, with 16 bases in between. Germline-derived CDR1 and CDR2 are MDHEN and SYDVKM. The CDR3 runs 13 residues. The chain's CDR3 is CAAKGGRHNEQFF. The CDR3 region has the DNA TGTGCCGCAAAGGGCGGGCGACACAATGAGCAGTTCTTC.